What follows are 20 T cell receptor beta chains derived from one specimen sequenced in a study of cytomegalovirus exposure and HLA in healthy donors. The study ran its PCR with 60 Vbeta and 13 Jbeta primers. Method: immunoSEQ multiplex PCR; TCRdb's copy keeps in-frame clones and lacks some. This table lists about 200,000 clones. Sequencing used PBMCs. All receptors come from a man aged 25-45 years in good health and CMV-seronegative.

In DNA, the CDR3 is TGTGCCAGCAGCTTAGCTTATAATCGACAGGGGATGGCTTTCTTT. It codes for CASSLAYNRQGMAFF. This rearrangement joins TRBV7-2 to TRBJ1-1, with 8 bases identical to TRBD1. J lost 11 bases, V lost 0 bases, and 11 bases had no gene match. Germline assignment: CDR1 SGHTA and CDR2 FQGNSA. The CDR3 loop spans 15 amino acids.

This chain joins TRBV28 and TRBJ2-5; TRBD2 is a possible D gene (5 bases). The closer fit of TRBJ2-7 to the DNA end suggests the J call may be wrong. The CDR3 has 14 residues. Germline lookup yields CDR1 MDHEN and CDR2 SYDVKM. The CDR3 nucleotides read TGTGCCAGCAGTTTACCCCTAGCCGCCTACGAGCAGTACTTC. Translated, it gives CASSLPLAAYEQYF.

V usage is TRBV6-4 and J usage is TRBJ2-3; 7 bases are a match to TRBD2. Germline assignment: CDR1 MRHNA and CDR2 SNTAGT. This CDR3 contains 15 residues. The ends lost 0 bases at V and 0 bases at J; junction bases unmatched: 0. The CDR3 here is CASSDSGGSTDTQYF. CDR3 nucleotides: TGTGCCAGCAGTGACTCCGGGGGGAGCACAGATACGCAGTATTTT.

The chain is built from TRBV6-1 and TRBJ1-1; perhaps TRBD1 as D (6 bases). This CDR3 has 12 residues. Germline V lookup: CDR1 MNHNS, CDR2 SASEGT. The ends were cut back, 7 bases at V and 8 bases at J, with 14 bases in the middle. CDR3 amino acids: CASTDSDREAFF. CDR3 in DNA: TGTGCCAGCACCGACAGTGACAGGGAAGCTTTCTTT.

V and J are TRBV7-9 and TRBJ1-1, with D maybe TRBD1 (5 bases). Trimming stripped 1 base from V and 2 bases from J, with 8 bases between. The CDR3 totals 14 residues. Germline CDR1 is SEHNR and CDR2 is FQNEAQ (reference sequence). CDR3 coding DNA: TGTGCCAGCAGCTTAGGTTGGGGCAACACTGAAGCTTTCTTT. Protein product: CASSLGWGNTEAFF.

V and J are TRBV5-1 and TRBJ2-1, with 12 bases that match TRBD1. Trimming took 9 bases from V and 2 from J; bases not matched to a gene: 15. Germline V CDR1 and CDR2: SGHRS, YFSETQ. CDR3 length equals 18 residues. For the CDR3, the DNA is TGCGCCACCACGGGAGGGACAGGGGGCCGGCGGCCCTACAATGAGCAGTTCTTC. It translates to CATTGGTGGRRPYNEQFF.

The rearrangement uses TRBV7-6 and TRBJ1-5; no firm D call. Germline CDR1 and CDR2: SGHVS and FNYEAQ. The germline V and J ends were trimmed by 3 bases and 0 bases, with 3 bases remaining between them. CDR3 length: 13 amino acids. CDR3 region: CASSLSSNQPQHF. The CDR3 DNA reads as TGTGCCAGCAGCTTGAGTAGCAATCAGCCCCAGCATTTT.

CDR3 in DNA: TGTGCCAGTCAGACAGTCGGACGGGAGACCCAGTACTTC. As protein: CASQTVGRETQYF. The V gene is TRBV2, the J gene TRBJ2-5, with D perhaps matching TRBD1 (5 bases). The CDR3 is 13 residues long. The germline CDR1 and CDR2 sequences are SNHLY and FYNNEI. V lost 9 bases and J lost 5, with 16 bases in between.

CDR3 coding DNA: TGTGCCAGCAGCGCGACGGGACTTAGGGCCAATGAGCAGTTCTTC. It yields the protein CASSATGLRANEQFF. The gene calls are TRBV6-5 and TRBJ2-1, with D possibly matching TRBD2 (6 bases). The length of the CDR3 is 15 residues. Germline V gene data show CDR1 as MNHEY and CDR2 as SVGAGI. Trimming shortened V by 6 bases and J by 6 bases, and 18 bases separated the two germline ends.

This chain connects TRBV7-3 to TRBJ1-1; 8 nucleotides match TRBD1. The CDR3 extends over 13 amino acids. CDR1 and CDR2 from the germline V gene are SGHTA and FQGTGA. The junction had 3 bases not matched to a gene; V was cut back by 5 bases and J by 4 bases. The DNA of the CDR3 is TGTGCCAGCAGCGCCGACAGGGGCACTGAAGCTTTCTTT. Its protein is CASSADRGTEAFF.

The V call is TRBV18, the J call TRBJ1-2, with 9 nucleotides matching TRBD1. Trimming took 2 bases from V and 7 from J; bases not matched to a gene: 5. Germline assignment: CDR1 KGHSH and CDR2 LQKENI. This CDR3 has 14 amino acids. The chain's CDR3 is CASSPRDRDGGYTF. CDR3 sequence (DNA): TGTGCCAGCTCACCAAGGGACAGGGACGGTGGCTACACCTTC.

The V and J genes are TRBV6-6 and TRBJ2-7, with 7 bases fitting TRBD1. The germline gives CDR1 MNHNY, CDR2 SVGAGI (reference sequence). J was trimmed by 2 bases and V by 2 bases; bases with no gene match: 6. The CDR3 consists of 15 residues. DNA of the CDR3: TGTGCCAGCAGTTACGAGGGACAGACCGCCTACGAGCAGTACTTC. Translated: CASSYEGQTAYEQYF.

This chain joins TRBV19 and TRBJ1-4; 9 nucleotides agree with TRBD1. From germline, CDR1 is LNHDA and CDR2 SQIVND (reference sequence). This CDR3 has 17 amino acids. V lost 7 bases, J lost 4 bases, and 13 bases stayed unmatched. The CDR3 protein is CASTHGTGTGYNEKLFF. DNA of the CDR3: TGTGCCAGTACCCACGGAACCGGGACAGGGTATAATGAAAAACTGTTTTTT.

CDR3 DNA sequence: TGTGCCAGCAGTGGACAGGGAGGTCGCAATCAGCCCCAGCATTTT. This codes for CASSGQGGRNQPQHF. The rearrangement uses TRBV6-5 and TRBJ1-5; 8 bases are shared with TRBD1. Germline CDR1 is MNHEY and CDR2 is SVGAGI. V lost 5 bases, J lost 2 bases, and 5 bases stayed unmatched. CDR3 length equals 15 residues.

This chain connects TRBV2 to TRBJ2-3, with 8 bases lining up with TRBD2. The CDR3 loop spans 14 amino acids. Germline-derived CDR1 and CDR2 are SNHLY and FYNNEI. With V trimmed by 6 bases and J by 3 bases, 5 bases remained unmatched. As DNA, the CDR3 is TGTGCCAGCAGATCCGGGACTAGAACAGATACGCAGTATTTT. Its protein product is CASRSGTRTDTQYF. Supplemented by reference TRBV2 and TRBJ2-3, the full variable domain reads EPEVTQTPSHQVTQMGQEVILRCVPISNHLYFYWYRQILGQKVEFLVSFYNNEISEKSEIFDDQFSVERPDGSNFTLKIRSTKLEDSAMYFCASRSGTRTDTQYFGPGTRLTVL.

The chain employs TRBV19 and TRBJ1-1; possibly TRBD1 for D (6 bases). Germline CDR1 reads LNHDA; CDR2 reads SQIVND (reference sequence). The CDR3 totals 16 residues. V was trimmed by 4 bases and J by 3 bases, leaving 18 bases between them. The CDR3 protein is CASSRRPQGTDTEAFF. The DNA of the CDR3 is TGTGCCAGTAGTAGGAGGCCACAGGGTACCGACACTGAAGCTTTCTTT. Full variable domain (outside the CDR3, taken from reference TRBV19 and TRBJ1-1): DGGITQSPKYLFRKEGQNVTLSCEQNLNHDAMYWYRQDPGQGLRLIYYSQIVNDFQKGDIAEGYSVSREKKESFPLTVTSAQKNPTAFYLCASSRRPQGTDTEAFFGQGTRLTVV.

CDR3 sequence (DNA): TGTGCCAGCAGCTTTCAACAGAGCATCTACAATGAGCAGTTCTTC. This encodes CASSFQQSIYNEQFF. This chain uses TRBV7-2 with TRBJ2-1; no definite D call. V was trimmed by 3 bases and J by 3 bases, leaving 12 bases between them. There are 15 residues in the CDR3. Germline V gene sequence: CDR1 SGHTA, CDR2 FQGNSA.

CDR3 coding DNA: TGTGCCAGCAGCGCCCGGGACAGGGTTAAGGAGCAGTACTTC. Its translation: CASSARDRVKEQYF. The chain couples TRBV6-5 to TRBJ2-5; 9 bases agree with TRBD1. Losses at the gene ends were 6 bases for V and 11 bases for J; bases not matched to a gene: 13. Germline assignment: CDR1 MNHEY and CDR2 SVGAGI. This CDR3 is built from 14 residues.

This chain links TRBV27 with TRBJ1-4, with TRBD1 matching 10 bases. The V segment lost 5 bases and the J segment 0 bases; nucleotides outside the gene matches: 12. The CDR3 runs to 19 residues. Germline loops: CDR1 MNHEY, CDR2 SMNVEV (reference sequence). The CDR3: CASSGTGTGARATNEKLFF. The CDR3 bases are TGTGCCAGCAGTGGAACCGGGACAGGGGCCCGTGCAACTAATGAAAAACTGTTTTTT.

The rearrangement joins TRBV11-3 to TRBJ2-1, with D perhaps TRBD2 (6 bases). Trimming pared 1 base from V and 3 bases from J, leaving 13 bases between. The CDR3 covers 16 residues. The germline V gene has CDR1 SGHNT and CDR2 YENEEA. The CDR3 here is CASSLGGSGRYNEQFF. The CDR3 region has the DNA TGTGCCAGCAGCTTAGGCGGTAGCGGACGCTACAATGAGCAGTTCTTC.